The clone carrying this T cell receptor beta chain is a singleton in its sample. Its specificity is unknown. V lost 4 bases to trimming and J lost 4 bases, with 14 bases between them. The CDR3 runs to 14 residues. The germline gives CDR1 SGHNT, CDR2 YYREEE (reference sequence). This entry is derived from a study of cytotoxic CD8 clonotypes in ibrutinib-treated CLL. Study results and caveats: Clonality (at baseline) was higher than in age-matched healthy donors and tracked circulating CD8+ T-cell counts.

Assay: immunoSEQ multiplex PCR; the TCRdb copy retains only in-frame clones and omits some. The table records 49,000 or so clones, around 53% of them present only once. This sequence was found in a human donor with chronic lymphocytic leukemia. The source material was PBMCs, sampled after 12 months of ibrutinib treatment. V is TRBV5-4 and J is TRBJ2-5, with D hard to call. CDR3 sequence reads: CASSPGRAGETQYF. The CDR3 DNA is TGTGCCAGCAGCCCCGGCCGGGCAGGAGAGACCCAGTACTTC.